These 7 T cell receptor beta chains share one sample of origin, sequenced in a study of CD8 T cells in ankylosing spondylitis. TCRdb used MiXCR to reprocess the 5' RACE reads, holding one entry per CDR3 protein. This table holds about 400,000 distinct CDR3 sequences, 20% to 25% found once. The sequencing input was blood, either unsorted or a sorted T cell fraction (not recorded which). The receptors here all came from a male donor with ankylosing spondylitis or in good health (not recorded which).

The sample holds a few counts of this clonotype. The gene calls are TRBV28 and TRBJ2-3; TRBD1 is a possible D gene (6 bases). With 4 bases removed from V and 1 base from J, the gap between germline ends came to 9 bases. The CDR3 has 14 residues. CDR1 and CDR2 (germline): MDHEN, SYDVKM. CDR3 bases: TGTGCCAGCAGTTCTGAGGGGGGCACAGATACGCAGTATTTT. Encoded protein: CASSSEGGTDTQYF. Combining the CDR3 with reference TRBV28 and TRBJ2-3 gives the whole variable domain DVKVTQSSRYLVKRTGEKVFLECVQDMDHENMFWYRQDPGLGLRLIYFSYDVKMKEKGDIPEGYSVSREKKERFSLILESASTNQTSMYLCASSSEGGTDTQYFGPGTRLTVL.

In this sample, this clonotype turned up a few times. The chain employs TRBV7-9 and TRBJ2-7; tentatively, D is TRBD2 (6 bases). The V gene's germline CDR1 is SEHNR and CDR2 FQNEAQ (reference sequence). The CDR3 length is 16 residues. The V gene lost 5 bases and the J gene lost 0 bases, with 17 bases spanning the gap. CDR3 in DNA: TGTGCCAGCAGCCCCACCGGGGGTTCCCACTCCTACGAGCAGTACTTC. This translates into CASSPTGGSHSYEQYF.

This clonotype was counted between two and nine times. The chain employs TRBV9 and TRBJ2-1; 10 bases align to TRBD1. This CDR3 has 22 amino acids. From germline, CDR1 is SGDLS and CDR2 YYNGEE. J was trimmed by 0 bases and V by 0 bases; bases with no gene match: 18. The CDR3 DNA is TGTGCCAGCAGCGTAGCCGTGACCCGGGACAGGGGTCCACCGAGCTCCTACAATGAGCAGTTCTTC. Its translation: CASSVAVTRDRGPPSSYNEQFF. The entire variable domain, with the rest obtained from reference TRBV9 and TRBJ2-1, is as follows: DSGVTQTPKHLITATGQRVTLRCSPRSGDLSVYWYQQSLDQGLQFLIQYYNGEERAKGNILERFSAQQFPDLHSELNLSSLELGDSALYFCASSVAVTRDRGPPSSYNEQFFGPGTRLTVL.

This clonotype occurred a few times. DNA of the CDR3: TGTGCCAGCAGTTATACTCTAGCATCCCACAATGAGCAGTTCTTC. Its protein is CASSYTLASHNEQFF. V and J are TRBV6-5 and TRBJ2-1; a weak D match, TRBD2 (5 bases). This CDR3 contains 15 residues. V was pared by 3 bases and J by 5 bases, with 14 bases between. The V gene's germline CDR1 is MNHEY and CDR2 SVGAGI.

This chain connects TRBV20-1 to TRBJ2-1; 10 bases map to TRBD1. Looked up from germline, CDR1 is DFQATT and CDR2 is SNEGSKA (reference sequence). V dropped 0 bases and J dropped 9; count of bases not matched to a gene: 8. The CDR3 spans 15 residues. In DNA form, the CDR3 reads TGCAGTGCTAGAGACATGGGACAGGGGATCATTGAGCAGTTCTTC. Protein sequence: CSARDMGQGIIEQFF.

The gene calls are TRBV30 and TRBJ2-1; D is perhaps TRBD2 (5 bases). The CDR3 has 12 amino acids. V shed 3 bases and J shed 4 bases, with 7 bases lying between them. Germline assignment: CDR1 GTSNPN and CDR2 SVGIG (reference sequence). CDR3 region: CAWRDSYNEQFF. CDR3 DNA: TGTGCCTGGAGGGACTCGTACAATGAGCAGTTCTTC.

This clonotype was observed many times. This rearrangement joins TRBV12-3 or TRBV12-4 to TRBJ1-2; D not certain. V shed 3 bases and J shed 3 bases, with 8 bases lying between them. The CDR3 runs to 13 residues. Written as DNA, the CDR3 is TGTGCCAGCAGTTTGCGGGAGGACTATGGCTACACCTTC. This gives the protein CASSLREDYGYTF.